This TCR beta chain was retrieved from a study of Graves' ophthalmopathy and Graves' hyperthyroidism. This CDR3 is 13 amino acids long. The germline V and J ends were trimmed by 6 bases and 4 bases, with 12 bases remaining between them. Germline values: CDR1 SEHNR, CDR2 FQNEAQ (reference sequence). Scientists amplified the TCR beta CDR3 regions from RNA transcripts. The workflow started with a first-round RT-PCR run with HTBI primers and then moved on to a second-round multiplex PCR. Each CDR3 protein is one row after TCRdb ran MiXCR on the multiplex PCR reads. Of roughly 480,000 distinct CDR3 sequences detected, roughly 14% appear once; the ten largest clones hold 8% to 10%. This clonotype was recorded many times. The antigen is undetermined. General study results and limits: Blood repertoires reportedly contained most expanded thyroid clonotypes above 0.001 frequency.

The gene calls are TRBV7-9 and TRBJ1-2, with D possibly matching TRBD1 (5 bases). Specimen: blood. The receptor's source is a woman in her twenties or thirties with Graves' ophthalmopathy. CDR3 nucleotide sequence: TGTGCCAGCAGTAGGGGACCGGTCTATGGCTACACCTTC. Translated: CASSRGPVYGYTF.